What follows is one TCR beta chain and its context. The antigen is undetermined. V lost 7 bases to trimming and J lost 10 bases, with 14 bases between them. The CDR3 spans 13 residues. CDR1 is ENHRY and CDR2 is SYGVKD in the germline V gene. This entry is derived from a study of OX40 agonist ivuxolimab in advanced cancers. Study-level points and caveats: CD4+ and CD8+ blood T cells expanded clonally by week 6 at 0.1 to 3.0 mg/kg. The antigens recognized by the expanded peripheral T cells, that is their antigen specificity, were not determined.

Assay used: immunoSEQ multiplex PCR; TCRdb lists only in-frame clones, some missing. This sample has tens of thousands of clones, with about four fifths found just once. This receptor was taken from an adult with an advanced solid tumor such as melanoma, head and neck, liver or kidney cancer. The V call is TRBV10-3, the J call TRBJ1-6; unclear D gene. The source material was CD4+ or CD8+ T cells sorted from blood, sampled in a trial of the OX40 agonist ivuxolimab. As DNA, the CDR3 is TGTGCCATCACCACCACTGCGGACTCACCCCTCCACTTT. Its translation is CAITTTADSPLHF.